This is a list of T cell receptor beta chains from one sample in a study of blood T cell repertoires in COVID-19. TCRdb's table, derived via immunoSEQ multiplex PCR, lists solely in-frame clones and lacks some. Of roughly 180,000 clones listed, roughly 84% are singletons. The material sequenced was PBMCs or T cells enriched from blood (not recorded which). The receptors stem from a woman aged 55-70 years who had recovered from COVID-19. The conserved cysteine and the conserved F or W are not part of the CDR3 here.

J gene: TRBJ1-5; V gene: TRBV24-1; CDR3 protein: ATSDSGQPQH
J gene: TRBJ2-7; V gene: TRBV7-2; CDR3 protein: ASSNRVLDYEQY
J gene: TRBJ2-3; V gene: TRBV29-1; CDR3 protein: SVPIVHTQY
J gene: TRBJ2-2; V gene: TRBV2; CDR3 protein: ASSEEGLAPRELF
J gene: TRBJ2-7; V gene: TRBV24-1; CDR3 protein: ATSDLAGNPYEQY
J gene: TRBJ1-1; V gene: TRBV6-5; CDR3 protein: ASSQRDNTEAF
J gene: TRBJ1-2; V gene: TRBV7-2; CDR3 protein: ASRPPGSTYVYGYT
J gene: NA; V gene: TRBV5-6; CDR3 protein: ASSYRDFRRMKELF
J gene: TRBJ2-5; V gene: TRBV6-5; CDR3 protein: ASFRLAKGETQY
J gene: TRBJ1-6; V gene: TRBV14; CDR3 protein: ASSQNTEWPLH
J gene: TRBJ1-2; V gene: TRBV11-1; CDR3 protein: ASSLRGTGYT
J gene: TRBJ2-5; V gene: TRBV7-9; CDR3 protein: ASSSYRGGKETQY
J gene: TRBJ1-5; V gene: TRBV3-1/TRBV3-2; CDR3 protein: ASSLGTDSNQPQH
J gene: TRBJ1-5; V gene: TRBV2; CDR3 protein: ASSEQTYSNQPQH
J gene: TRBJ2-1; V gene: TRBV9; CDR3 protein: ASSVGGQGSYNEQF
J gene: TRBJ1-2; V gene: TRBV19; CDR3 protein: ASREQGRAYGYT
J gene: TRBJ1-2; V gene: TRBV2; CDR3 protein: ASRRTGDNYGYT
J gene: TRBJ1-2; V gene: TRBV28; CDR3 protein: ASSFAGPNYGYT
J gene: TRBJ1-2; V gene: TRBV29-1; CDR3 protein: SVESGYGYT
J gene: TRBJ2-2; V gene: TRBV10-1; CDR3 protein: ASSESKPGTGELF
J gene: TRBJ1-2; V gene: TRBV5-1; CDR3 protein: ASSLVEGYRYGYT
J gene: TRBJ2-7; V gene: TRBV6-1; CDR3 protein: ASSELMRGQY
J gene: TRBJ2-5; V gene: TRBV29-1; CDR3 protein: SGLGDETQY
J gene: TRBJ1-1; V gene: TRBV7-9; CDR3 protein: ASSPLGQGGEAF
J gene: TRBJ2-3; V gene: TRBV5-1; CDR3 protein: ASSLVASGGTDTQY
J gene: TRBJ2-7; V gene: TRBV19; CDR3 protein: ASSPWTGGEQY
J gene: TRBJ1-5; V gene: TRBV10-2; CDR3 protein: ASSVRQGQPQH
J gene: TRBJ2-7; V gene: TRBV5-4; CDR3 protein: ASSKTGTGVSYEQY
J gene: TRBJ2-1; V gene: TRBV6-2/TRBV6-3; CDR3 protein: ASSPEAGGKYNEQF
J gene: TRBJ2-6; V gene: TRBV7-3; CDR3 protein: ASSLTPGSGANVLT
J gene: TRBJ1-6; V gene: TRBV13; CDR3 protein: ASSLGQPQWANSPLH
J gene: TRBJ1-1; V gene: TRBV3-1/TRBV3-2; CDR3 protein: ASSPEGRYTEAF
J gene: TRBJ1-5; V gene: TRBV19; CDR3 protein: ASKRGMGQPQH
J gene: TRBJ1-1; V gene: TRBV6-5; CDR3 protein: ASRQIEQAF
J gene: TRBJ2-1; V gene: TRBV5-1; CDR3 protein: ASSLTDADINEQF
J gene: TRBJ1-2; V gene: TRBV7-3; CDR3 protein: AGLLSVDGYT
J gene: TRBJ2-5; V gene: TRBV2; CDR3 protein: ASSETPRGTQY
J gene: TRBJ1-2; V gene: TRBV5-4; CDR3 protein: ASSGGGSGGYT
J gene: TRBJ1-6; V gene: TRBV19; CDR3 protein: ASKDGRGGSPLH
J gene: TRBJ1-2; V gene: TRBV5-6; CDR3 protein: ASSLTERGYT
J gene: TRBJ1-5; V gene: TRBV24-1; CDR3 protein: ATSGTADQPQH
J gene: TRBJ1-5; V gene: TRBV19; CDR3 protein: ASSIDRVQPQH
J gene: TRBJ2-7; V gene: TRBV2; CDR3 protein: ASSWNRGPYEQY
J gene: TRBJ1-4; V gene: TRBV5-1; CDR3 protein: ASSLGVSEKLF
J gene: TRBJ2-7; V gene: TRBV6-5; CDR3 protein: ASSYSYTTPGEQY
J gene: TRBJ1-4; V gene: TRBV2; CDR3 protein: ASSDDRGRNEKLF
J gene: TRBJ1-5; V gene: TRBV4-1; CDR3 protein: ASSPRAGYSNQPQH
J gene: TRBJ2-1; V gene: TRBV20-1; CDR3 protein: SASYQSSSGEQF
J gene: TRBJ1-4; V gene: TRBV28; CDR3 protein: ASSLGTGGFEKLF
J gene: TRBJ1-1; V gene: TRBV12-3/TRBV12-4; CDR3 protein: ASSPRGGLEAF
J gene: TRBJ2-2; V gene: TRBV5-1; CDR3 protein: ASSRQGSGTGELF
J gene: TRBJ2-7; V gene: TRBV27; CDR3 protein: ASSLVPSYEQY
J gene: TRBJ1-2; V gene: TRBV30; CDR3 protein: AWSLTRGLYGYT